The rows below give T cell receptor beta chains drawn from one sample of a study of T cells in Graves' hyperthyroidism and ophthalmopathy. From the multiplex PCR reads, TCRdb called clonotypes with MiXCR, one entry per CDR3 protein. The sample shows about 640,000 distinct CDR3 sequences, less than 25% of them seen only once. Sequenced material: blood. The receptors stem from a man aged 30 to 45 with Graves' ophthalmopathy. Each CDR3 is given with its conserved first and last residue. D genes are given only for firm matches. Size values are once, few and many counts, or a class for expanded clones, and some rows have none.

cdr3_nt cdr3_aa j_call d_call v_call clone_size
TGCAGTGCAAGACCGGACTCGCCGAACACAGATACGCAGTATTTT CSARPDSPNTDTQYF TRBJ2-3 NA TRBV20-1 NA
TGTGCCAGCTCATCTCCCCGGGAGGTAGGGAACACTGAAGCTTTCTTT CASSSPREVGNTEAFF TRBJ1-1 NA TRBV18 many
TGTGCCAGCAGTTCGCACCGGGGGACTGAAGCTTTCTTT CASSSHRGTEAFF TRBJ1-1 NA TRBV6-9 few
TGCGCCAGCAGCCAAACCGGACAGGGGAACACTGAAGCTTTCTTT CASSQTGQGNTEAFF TRBJ1-1 TRBD1 TRBV4-1 NA
TGTGCCAGCAGCCTCCTAGCGGGAGCTGGCACAGATACGCAGTATTTT CASSLLAGAGTDTQYF TRBJ2-3 TRBD2 TRBV5-4 NA
TGTGCCAGCAGCTTAAGATTTACAGGGGATATCACTGAAGCTTTCTTT CASSLRFTGDITEAFF TRBJ1-1 TRBD1 TRBV7-6 NA
TGTGCCAGCAGTTTGCCCTTGTCGGATACGCAGTATTTT CASSLPLSDTQYF TRBJ2-3 NA TRBV28 many
TGTGCCAGCAGCCAGCAACCCGGGACAGCCAGGCAGCCCCAGCATTTT CASSQQPGTARQPQHF TRBJ1-5 TRBD1 TRBV4-2 few
TGTGCCAGCAGCTTAGAACCTTTAGCGGGAGGGCGTGAGCAGTTCTTC CASSLEPLAGGREQFF TRBJ2-1 TRBD2 TRBV11-2 many
TGTGCCAGCAGTTGGAGTTCCTCCTACAATGAGCAGTTCTTC CASSWSSSYNEQFF TRBJ2-1 NA TRBV28 many
TGTGCCAGCAGTAGCTCCCGAGGGGGGCCCCAGCATTTT CASSSSRGGPQHF TRBJ1-5 NA TRBV25-1 NA
TGTGCCAGCCGAGACAGGGCTTACACTGAAGCTTTCTTT CASRDRAYTEAFF TRBJ1-1 TRBD1 TRBV19 few
TGTGCCAGCAGCCCAGAATCTGGAAACACCATATATTTT CASSPESGNTIYF TRBJ1-3 NA TRBV7-3 NA
TGCGCCAGCAGCTTGGATCTTTCCTCCTACAATGAGCAGTTCTTC CASSLDLSSYNEQFF TRBJ2-1 NA TRBV5-1 many
TGTGCCAGCACGGCGGGAGGATACACAGATACGCAGTATTTT CASTAGGYTDTQYF TRBJ2-3 TRBD2 TRBV6-1 few
TGCGCCAGCAGCTTGGTAGGGGACAACTTCTACGAGCAGTACTTC CASSLVGDNFYEQYF TRBJ2-7 NA TRBV5-1 many
TGTGCCACCAGCAGTCTCCGGGACAGAGCCCAAGAGACCCAGTACTTC CATSSLRDRAQETQYF TRBJ2-5 TRBD1 TRBV15 NA
TGTGCCTGGAGCCGGAGAGACACCGGGGAGCTGTTTTTT CAWSRRDTGELFF TRBJ2-2 NA TRBV30 many
TGTGCCAGCAGTGGGGGCAGTCCGACAGATACGCAGTATTTT CASSGGSPTDTQYF TRBJ2-3 NA TRBV28 many
TGTGCCAGCACACCCGGGACCATAGCCAAAAACATTCAGTACTTC CASTPGTIAKNIQYF TRBJ2-4 NA TRBV6-1 many
TGCAGTGCTAGAGATCAGGCGGACACTGAAGCTTTCTTT CSARDQADTEAFF TRBJ1-1 NA TRBV20-1 once
TGTGCCAGTAGTTCATCAAGGGGCCTTAATTCACCCCTCCACTTT CASSSSRGLNSPLHF TRBJ1-6 NA TRBV19 NA
TGTGCCAGCAGCTTTGACTATGGGGACGAGCAGTACTTC CASSFDYGDEQYF TRBJ2-7 NA TRBV7-2 few
TGTGCCAGCAGCCCATTTCAACGGGGGGCTGGAAACACCATATATTTT CASSPFQRGAGNTIYF TRBJ1-3 NA TRBV7-9 few
TGTGCCAGCAGTTTACCCCAAGACAGTTTTGGTGAGCAGTTCTTC CASSLPQDSFGEQFF TRBJ2-1 NA TRBV12-3/TRBV12-4 few
TGTGCCAGCACCAAACTGTGGGGGGAGGAAGAGACCCAGTACTTC CASTKLWGEEETQYF TRBJ2-5 NA TRBV2 many
TGTGCCAGTAGTACCGGGCGGGGCGGAAGCACAGATACGCAGTATTTT CASSTGRGGSTDTQYF TRBJ2-3 NA TRBV19 NA